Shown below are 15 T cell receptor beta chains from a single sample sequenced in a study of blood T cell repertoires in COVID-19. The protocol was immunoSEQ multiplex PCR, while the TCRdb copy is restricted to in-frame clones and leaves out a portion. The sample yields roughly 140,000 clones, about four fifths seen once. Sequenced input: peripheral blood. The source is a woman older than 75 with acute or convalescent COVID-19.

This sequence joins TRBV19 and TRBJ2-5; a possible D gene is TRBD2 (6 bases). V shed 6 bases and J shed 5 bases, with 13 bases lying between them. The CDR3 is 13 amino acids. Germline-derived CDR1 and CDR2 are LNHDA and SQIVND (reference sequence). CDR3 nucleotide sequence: TGTGCCAGTAGCCGTGTCGGGGGTGAGACCCAGTACTTC. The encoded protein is CASSRVGGETQYF. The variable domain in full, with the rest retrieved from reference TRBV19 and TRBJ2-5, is DGGITQSPKYLFRKEGQNVTLSCEQNLNHDAMYWYRQDPGQGLRLIYYSQIVNDFQKGDIAEGYSVSREKKESFPLTVTSAQKNPTAFYLCASSRVGGETQYFGPGTRLLVL.

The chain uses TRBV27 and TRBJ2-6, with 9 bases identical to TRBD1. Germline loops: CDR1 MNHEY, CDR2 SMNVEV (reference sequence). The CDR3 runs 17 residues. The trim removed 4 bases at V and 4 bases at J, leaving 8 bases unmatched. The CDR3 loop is CASSSGQGRAGANVLTF. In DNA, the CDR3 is TGTGCCAGCAGTTCCGGACAGGGGAGAGCCGGGGCCAACGTCCTGACTTTC. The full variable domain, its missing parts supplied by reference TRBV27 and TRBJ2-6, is EAQVTQNPRYLITVTGKKLTVTCSQNMNHEYMSWYRQDPGLGLRQIYYSMNVEVTDKGDVPEGYKVSRKEKRNFPLILESPSPNQTSLYFCASSSGQGRAGANVLTFGAGSRLTVL.

The CDR3 DNA follows: TGTGCCAGTAGGGCGGGGGGGGATGAAGCTTTCTTT. Its translation is CASRAGGDEAFF. The V and J genes are TRBV19 and TRBJ1-1; D is possibly TRBD1 (5 bases). V was shortened by 6 bases and J by 7 bases, with 12 bases between the two germline ends. The CDR3 is 12 residues long. CDR1 and CDR2 from the germline V gene are LNHDA and SQIVND (reference sequence). Filled out from reference TRBV19 and TRBJ1-1, the complete variable domain reads DGGITQSPKYLFRKEGQNVTLSCEQNLNHDAMYWYRQDPGQGLRLIYYSQIVNDFQKGDIAEGYSVSREKKESFPLTVTSAQKNPTAFYLCASRAGGDEAFFGQGTRLTVV.

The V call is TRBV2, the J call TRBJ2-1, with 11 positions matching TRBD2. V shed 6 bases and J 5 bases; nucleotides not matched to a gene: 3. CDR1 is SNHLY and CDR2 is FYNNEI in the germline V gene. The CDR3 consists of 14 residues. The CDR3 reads CASRTSGGHNEQFF. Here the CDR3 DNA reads TGTGCCAGCAGAACTAGCGGGGGCCACAATGAGCAGTTCTTC. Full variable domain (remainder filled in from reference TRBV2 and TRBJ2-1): EPEVTQTPSHQVTQMGQEVILRCVPISNHLYFYWYRQILGQKVEFLVSFYNNEISEKSEIFDDQFSVERPDGSNFTLKIRSTKLEDSAMYFCASRTSGGHNEQFFGPGTRLTVL.

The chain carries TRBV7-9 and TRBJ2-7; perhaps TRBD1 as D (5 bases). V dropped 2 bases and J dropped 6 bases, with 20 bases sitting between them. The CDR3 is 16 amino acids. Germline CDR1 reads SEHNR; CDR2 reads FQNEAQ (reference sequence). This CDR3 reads CASSLTPFTGTGEQYF. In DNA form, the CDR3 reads TGTGCCAGCAGCTTAACCCCATTTACAGGTACCGGCGAGCAGTACTTC.

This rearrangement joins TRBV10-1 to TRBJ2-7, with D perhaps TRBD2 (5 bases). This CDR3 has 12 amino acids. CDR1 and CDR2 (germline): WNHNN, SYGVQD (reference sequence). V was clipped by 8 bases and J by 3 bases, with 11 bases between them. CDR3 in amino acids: CASAGLGYEQYF. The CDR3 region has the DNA TGCGCCAGCGCGGGTCTGGGCTACGAGCAGTACTTC.

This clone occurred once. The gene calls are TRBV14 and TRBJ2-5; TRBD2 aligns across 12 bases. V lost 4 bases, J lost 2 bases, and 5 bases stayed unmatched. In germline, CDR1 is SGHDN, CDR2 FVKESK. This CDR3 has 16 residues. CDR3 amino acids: CASSPSGGAKQETQYF. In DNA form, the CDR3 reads TGTGCCAGCAGCCCTAGCGGGGGGGCAAAGCAAGAGACCCAGTACTTC. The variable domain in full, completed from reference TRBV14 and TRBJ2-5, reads EAGVTQFPSHSVIEKGQTVTLRCDPISGHDNLYWYRRVMGKEIKFLLHFVKESKQDESGMPNNRFLAERTGGTYSTLKVQPAELEDSGVYFCASSPSGGAKQETQYFGPGTRLLVL.

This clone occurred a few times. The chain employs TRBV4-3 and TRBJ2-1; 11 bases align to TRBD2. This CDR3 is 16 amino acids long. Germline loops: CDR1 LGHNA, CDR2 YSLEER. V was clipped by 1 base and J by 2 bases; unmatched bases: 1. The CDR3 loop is CASSQVSGGAYNEQFF. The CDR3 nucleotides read TGCGCCAGCAGCCAAGTTAGCGGGGGGGCCTACAATGAGCAGTTCTTC.

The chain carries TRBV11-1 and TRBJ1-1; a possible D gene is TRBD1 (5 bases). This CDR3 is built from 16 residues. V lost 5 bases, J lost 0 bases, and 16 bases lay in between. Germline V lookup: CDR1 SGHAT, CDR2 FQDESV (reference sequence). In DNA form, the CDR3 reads TGTGCCAGCAGCCCGGGCGGGGGGGAGATGAACACTGAAGCTTTCTTT. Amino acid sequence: CASSPGGGEMNTEAFF. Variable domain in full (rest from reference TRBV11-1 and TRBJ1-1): EAEVAQSPRYKITEKSQAVAFWCDPISGHATLYWYRQILGQGPELLVQFQDESVVDDSQLPKDRFSAERLKGVDSTLKIQPAELGDSAMYLCASSPGGGEMNTEAFFGQGTRLTVV.

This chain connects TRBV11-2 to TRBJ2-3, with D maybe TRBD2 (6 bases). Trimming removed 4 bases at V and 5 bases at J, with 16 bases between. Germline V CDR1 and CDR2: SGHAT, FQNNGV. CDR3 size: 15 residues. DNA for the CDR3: TGTGCCAGCAGCTCCCGATTGGGGACTGAAGATACGCAGTATTTT. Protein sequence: CASSSRLGTEDTQYF.

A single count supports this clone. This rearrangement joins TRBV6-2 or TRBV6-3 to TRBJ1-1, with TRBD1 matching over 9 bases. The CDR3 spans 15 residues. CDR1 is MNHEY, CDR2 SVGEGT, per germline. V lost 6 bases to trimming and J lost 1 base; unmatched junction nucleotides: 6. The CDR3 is CASSPQGAKNTEAFF. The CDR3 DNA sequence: TGTGCCAGCAGCCCACAGGGGGCGAAGAACACTGAAGCTTTCTTT.

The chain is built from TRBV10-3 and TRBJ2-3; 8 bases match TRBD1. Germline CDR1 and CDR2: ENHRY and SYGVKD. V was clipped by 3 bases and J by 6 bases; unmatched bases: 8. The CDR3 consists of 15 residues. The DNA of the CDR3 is TGTGCCATCAGTGACAGGGGGCGCCGGGGGGATACGCAGTATTTT. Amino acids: CAISDRGRRGDTQYF.

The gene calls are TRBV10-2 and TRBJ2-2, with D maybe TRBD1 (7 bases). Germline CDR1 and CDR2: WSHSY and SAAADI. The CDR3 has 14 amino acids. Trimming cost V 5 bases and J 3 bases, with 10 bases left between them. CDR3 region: CASSPRGDTGELFF. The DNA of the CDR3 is TGCGCCAGCAGTCCCAGGGGGGACACCGGGGAGCTGTTTTTT.

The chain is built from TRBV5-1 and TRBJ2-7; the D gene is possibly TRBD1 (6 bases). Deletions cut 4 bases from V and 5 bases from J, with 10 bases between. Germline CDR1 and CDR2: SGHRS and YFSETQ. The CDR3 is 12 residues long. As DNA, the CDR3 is TGCGCCAGCAGCCCCCACAGGGACGAGCAGTACTTC. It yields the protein CASSPHRDEQYF.

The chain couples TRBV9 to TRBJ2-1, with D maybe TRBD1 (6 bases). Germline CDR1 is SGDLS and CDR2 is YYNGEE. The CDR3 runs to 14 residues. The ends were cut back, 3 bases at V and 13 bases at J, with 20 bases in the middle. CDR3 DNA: TGTGCCAGCAGCGCCCATAACGCCGGGACAACACAGTTCTTC. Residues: CASSAHNAGTTQFF.